The source of this T cell receptor (beta chain) is a study of liver allograft versus peripheral blood T cells. Study-level background: Peripheral blood of the recipients supplied T cell receptor repertoires that were compared with those in transplanted livers. Overall study results and limits: Liver allograft repertoires of T cell receptors reportedly diverged from peripheral blood repertoires.

The sample holds a few counts of this clonotype. Antigen specificity is unknown. TCRdb reprocessed the reads via MiXCR and lists one record per CDR3 protein. Of around 6,400 distinct CDR3 sequences listed, 17% are singletons. The TCR sequence derives from a human patient who had a liver transplant. Some T cells may originate from the graft donor.

The CDR3 DNA is TGTGCCAGCAAGGGACGAGAAAGTCATGGCTACACCTTC. Translating it yields CASKGRESHGYTF. The rearrangement joins TRBV12-3 or TRBV12-4 to TRBJ1-2; tentative D call: TRBD1 (5 bases). V lost 7 bases, J lost 6 bases, and 15 bases lay in between. The CDR3 is 13 residues long.